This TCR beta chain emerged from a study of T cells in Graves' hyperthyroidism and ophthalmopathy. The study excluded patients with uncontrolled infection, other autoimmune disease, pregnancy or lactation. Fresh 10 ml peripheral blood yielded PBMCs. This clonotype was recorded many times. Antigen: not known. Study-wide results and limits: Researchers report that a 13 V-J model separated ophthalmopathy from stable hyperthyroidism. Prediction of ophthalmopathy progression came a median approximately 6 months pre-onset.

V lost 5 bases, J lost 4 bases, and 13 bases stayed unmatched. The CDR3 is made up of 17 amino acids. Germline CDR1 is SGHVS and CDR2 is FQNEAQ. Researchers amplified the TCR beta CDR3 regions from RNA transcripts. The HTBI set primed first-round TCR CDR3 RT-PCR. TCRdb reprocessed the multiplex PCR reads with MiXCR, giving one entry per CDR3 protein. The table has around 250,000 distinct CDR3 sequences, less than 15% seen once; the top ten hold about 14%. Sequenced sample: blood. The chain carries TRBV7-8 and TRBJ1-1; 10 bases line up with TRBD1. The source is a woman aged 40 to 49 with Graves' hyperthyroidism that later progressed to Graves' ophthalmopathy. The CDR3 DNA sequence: TGTGCCAGCAGCCCCGCCGACAGGGGGCGCGGGGGCACTGAAGCTTTCTTT. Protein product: CASSPADRGRGGTEAFF.